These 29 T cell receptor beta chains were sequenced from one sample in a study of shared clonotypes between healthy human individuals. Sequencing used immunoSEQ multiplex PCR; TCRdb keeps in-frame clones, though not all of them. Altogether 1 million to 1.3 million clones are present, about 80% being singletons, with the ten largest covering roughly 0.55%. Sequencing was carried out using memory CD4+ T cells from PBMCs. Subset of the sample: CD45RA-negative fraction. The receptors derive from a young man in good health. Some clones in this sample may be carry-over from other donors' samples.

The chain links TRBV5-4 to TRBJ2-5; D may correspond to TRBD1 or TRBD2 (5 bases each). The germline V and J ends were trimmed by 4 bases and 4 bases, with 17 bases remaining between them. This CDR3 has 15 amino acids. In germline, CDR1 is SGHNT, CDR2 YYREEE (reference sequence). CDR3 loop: CASSRGLPGAETQYF. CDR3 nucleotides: TGTGCCAGCAGCCGCGGACTCCCCGGGGCAGAGACCCAGTACTTC.

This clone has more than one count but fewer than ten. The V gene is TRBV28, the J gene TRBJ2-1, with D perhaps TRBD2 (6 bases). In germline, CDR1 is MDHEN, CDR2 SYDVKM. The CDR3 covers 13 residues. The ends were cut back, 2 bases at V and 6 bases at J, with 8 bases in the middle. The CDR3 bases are TGTGCCAGCAGTTTACCTAGCGTCAATGAGCAGTTCTTC. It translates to CASSLPSVNEQFF.

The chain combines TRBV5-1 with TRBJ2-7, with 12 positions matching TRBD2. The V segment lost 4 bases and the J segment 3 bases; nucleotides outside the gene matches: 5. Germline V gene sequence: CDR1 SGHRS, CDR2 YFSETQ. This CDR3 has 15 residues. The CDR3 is CASSPGTSGYYEQYF. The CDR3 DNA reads TGCGCCAGCAGCCCCGGGACTAGCGGGTACTACGAGCAGTACTTC.

CDR3: CASTKSRGFTTGTNEKLFF. DNA for the CDR3: TGTGCCAGCACCAAATCCAGAGGATTCACGACGGGTACTAATGAAAAACTGTTTTTT. This chain connects TRBV7-9 to TRBJ1-4; no definite D call. Per the germline V gene, CDR1 is SEHNR and CDR2 is FQNEAQ (reference sequence). V was cut by 7 bases and J by 2 bases, with 26 bases left in between. CDR3 length equals 19 residues.

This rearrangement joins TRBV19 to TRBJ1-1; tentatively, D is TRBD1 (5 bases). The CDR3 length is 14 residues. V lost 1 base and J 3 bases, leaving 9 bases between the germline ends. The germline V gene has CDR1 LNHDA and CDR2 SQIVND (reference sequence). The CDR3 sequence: CASSIVARDTEAFF. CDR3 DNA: TGTGCCAGTAGTATAGTTGCCAGGGACACTGAAGCTTTCTTT.

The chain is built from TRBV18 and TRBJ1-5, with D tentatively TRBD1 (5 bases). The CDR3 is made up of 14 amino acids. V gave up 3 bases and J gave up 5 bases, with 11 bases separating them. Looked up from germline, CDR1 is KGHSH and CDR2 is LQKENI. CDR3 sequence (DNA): TGTGCCAGCTCACCGGGGGGGAGACATCAGCCCCAGCATTTT. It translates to CASSPGGRHQPQHF. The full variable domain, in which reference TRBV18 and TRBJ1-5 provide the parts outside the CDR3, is NAGVMQNPRHLVRRRGQEARLRCSPMKGHSHVYWYRQLPEEGLKFMVYLQKENIIDESGMPKERFSAEFPKEGPSILRIQQVVRGDSAAYFCASSPGGRHQPQHFGDGTRLSIL.

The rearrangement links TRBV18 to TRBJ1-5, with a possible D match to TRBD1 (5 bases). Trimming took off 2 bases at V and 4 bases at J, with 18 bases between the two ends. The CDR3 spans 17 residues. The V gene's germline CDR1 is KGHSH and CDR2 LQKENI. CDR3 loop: CASSPNSGYGVNQPQHF. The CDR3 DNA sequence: TGTGCCAGCTCACCAAATTCAGGGTACGGGGTTAATCAGCCCCAGCATTTT.

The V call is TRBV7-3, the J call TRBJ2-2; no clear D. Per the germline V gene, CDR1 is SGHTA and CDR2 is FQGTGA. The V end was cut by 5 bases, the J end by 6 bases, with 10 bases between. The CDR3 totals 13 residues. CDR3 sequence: CASSQLVSGELFF. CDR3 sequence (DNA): TGTGCCAGCAGCCAGCTAGTGTCCGGGGAGCTGTTTTTT.

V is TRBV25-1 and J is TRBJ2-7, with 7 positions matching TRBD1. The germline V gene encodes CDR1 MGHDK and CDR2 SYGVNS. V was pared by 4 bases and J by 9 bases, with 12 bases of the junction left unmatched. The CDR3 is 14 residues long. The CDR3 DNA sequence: TGTGCCAGCAGTGTAGACAGGGCCTCGGTCCGGCAGTACTTC. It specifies CASSVDRASVRQYF.

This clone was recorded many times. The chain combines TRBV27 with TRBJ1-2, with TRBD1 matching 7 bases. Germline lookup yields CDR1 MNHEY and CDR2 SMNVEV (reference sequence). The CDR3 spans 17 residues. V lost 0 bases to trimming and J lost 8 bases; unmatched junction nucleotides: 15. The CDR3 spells CASSLSIRDSLLRGYTF. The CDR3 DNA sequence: TGTGCCAGCAGTTTATCCATTCGGGACAGTCTTCTGAGGGGCTACACCTTC.

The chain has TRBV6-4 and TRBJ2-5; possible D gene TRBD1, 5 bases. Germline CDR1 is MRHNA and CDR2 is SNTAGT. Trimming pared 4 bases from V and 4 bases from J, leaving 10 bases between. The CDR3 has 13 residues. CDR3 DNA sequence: TGTGCCAGCAGTGGCCAAAGGGGAGAGACCCAGTACTTC. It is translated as CASSGQRGETQYF.

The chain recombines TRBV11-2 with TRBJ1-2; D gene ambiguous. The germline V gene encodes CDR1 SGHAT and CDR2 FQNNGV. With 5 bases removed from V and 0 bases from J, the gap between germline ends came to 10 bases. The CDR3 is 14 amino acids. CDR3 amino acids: CASSLRQANYGYTF. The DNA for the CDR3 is TGTGCCAGCAGCCTAAGACAAGCTAACTATGGCTACACCTTC.

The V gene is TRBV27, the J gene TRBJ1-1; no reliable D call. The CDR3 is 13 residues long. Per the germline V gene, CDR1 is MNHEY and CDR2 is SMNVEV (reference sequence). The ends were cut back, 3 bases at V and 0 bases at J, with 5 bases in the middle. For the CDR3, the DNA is TGTGCCAGCAGTTTCAGAGTGAACACTGAAGCTTTCTTT. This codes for CASSFRVNTEAFF.

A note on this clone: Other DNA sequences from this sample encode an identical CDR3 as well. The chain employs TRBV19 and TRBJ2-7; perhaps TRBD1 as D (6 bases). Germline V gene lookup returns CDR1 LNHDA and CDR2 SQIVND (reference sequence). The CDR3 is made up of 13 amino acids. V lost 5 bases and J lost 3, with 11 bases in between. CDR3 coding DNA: TGTGCCAGTAGTCGTACAGGGTTCTACGAGCAGTACTTC. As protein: CASSRTGFYEQYF.

DNA of the CDR3: TGTGCCAGCAGCTTAGCAGTGACAGGGGCTAGAGAGACCCAGTACTTC. Encoded protein: CASSLAVTGARETQYF. The chain links TRBV11-2 to TRBJ2-5; 8 bases are a match to TRBD1. The CDR3 covers 16 residues. Germline V gene lookup returns CDR1 SGHAT and CDR2 FQNNGV. The ends lost 1 base at V and 4 bases at J; junction bases unmatched: 8. Variable domain in full (rest from reference TRBV11-2 and TRBJ2-5): EAGVAQSPRYKIIEKRQSVAFWCNPISGHATLYWYQQILGQGPKLLIQFQNNGVVDDSQLPKDRFSAERLKGVDSTLKIQPAKLEDSAVYLCASSLAVTGARETQYFGPGTRLLVL.

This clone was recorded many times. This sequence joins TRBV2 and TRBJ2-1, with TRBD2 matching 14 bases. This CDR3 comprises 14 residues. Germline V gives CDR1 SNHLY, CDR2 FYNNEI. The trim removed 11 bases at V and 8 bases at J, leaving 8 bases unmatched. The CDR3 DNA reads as TGTGCCGGACTAGGGACTAGCGGGAGTCATGAGCAGTTCTTC. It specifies CAGLGTSGSHEQFF.

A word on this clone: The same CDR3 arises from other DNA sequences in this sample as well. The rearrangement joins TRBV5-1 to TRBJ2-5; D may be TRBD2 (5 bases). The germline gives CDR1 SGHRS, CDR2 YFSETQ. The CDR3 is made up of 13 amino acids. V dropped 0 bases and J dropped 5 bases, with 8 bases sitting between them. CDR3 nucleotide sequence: TGCGCCAGCAGCTTGGTCGGGAAGGAGACCCAGTACTTC. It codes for CASSLVGKETQYF.

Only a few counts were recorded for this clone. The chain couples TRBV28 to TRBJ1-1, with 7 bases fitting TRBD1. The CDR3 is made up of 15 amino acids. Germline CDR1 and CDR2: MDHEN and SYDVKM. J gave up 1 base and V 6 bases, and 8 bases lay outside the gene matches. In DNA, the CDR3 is TGTGCCAGCAGCCCCCAGGGGGAACGGAACACTGAAGCTTTCTTT. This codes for CASSPQGERNTEAFF.

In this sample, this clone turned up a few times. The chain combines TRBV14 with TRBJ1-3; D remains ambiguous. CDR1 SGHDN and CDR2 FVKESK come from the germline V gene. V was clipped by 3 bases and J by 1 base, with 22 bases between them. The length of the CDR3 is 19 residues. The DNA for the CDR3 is TGTGCCAGCAGCCAGAATCGTGCCCTCCCTCTACTATCTGGAAACACCATATATTTT. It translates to CASSQNRALPLLSGNTIYF.

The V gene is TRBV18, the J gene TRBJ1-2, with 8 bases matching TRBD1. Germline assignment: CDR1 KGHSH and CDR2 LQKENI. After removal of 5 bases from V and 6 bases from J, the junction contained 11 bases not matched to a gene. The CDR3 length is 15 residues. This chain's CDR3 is CASSTGDRTGHGYTF. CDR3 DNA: TGTGCCAGCTCAACGGGAGACAGGACAGGGCATGGCTACACCTTC.

This CDR3 is CASNQVGRKSYEQYF. CDR3 nucleotides: TGTGCCAGCAACCAGGTGGGCAGAAAATCCTACGAGCAGTACTTC. V and J are TRBV28 and TRBJ2-7; no firm D call. This CDR3 region has 15 residues. Germline V CDR1 and CDR2: MDHEN, SYDVKM. Trimming cost V 7 bases and J 1 base, with 17 bases left between them.

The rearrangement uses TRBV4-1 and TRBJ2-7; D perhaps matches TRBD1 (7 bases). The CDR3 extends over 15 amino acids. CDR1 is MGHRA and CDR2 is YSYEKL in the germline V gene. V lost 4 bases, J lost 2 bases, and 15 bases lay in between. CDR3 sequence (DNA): TGCGCCAGCAGCCCAGGGGGGAGTCGAGCCTACGAGCAGTACTTC. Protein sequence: CASSPGGSRAYEQYF.

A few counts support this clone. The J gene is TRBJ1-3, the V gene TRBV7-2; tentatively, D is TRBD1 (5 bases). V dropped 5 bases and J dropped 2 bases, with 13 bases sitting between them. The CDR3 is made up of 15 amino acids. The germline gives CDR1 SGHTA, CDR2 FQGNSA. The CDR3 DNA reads TGTGCCAGCAGCCTTCAAACAGGAGCTGGAAACACCATATATTTT. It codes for CASSLQTGAGNTIYF.

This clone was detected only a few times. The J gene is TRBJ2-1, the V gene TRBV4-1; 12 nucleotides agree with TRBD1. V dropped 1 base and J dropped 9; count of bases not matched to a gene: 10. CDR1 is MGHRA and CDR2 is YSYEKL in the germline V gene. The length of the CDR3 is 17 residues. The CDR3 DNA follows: TGCGCCAGCAGCCAAGGTCCGTCGGGACAGGGGGCGAGTGAGCAGTTCTTC. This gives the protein CASSQGPSGQGASEQFF.

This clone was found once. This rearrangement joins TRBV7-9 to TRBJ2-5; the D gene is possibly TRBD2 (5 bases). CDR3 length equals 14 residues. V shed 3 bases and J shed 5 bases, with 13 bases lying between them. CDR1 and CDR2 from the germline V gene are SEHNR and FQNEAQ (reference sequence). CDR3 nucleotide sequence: TGTGCCAGCAGCTTCCGGGGTGCCGAGGAGACCCAGTACTTC. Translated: CASSFRGAEETQYF.

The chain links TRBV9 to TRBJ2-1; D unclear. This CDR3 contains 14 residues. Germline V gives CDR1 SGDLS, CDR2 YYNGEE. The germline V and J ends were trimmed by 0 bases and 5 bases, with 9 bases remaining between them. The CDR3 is CASSVGGKDNEQFF. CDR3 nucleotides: TGTGCCAGCAGCGTAGGTGGAAAGGACAATGAGCAGTTCTTC.

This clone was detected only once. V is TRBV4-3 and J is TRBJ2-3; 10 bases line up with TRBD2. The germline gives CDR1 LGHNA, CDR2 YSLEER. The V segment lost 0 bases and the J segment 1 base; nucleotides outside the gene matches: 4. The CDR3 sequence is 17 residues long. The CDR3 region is CASSQEFGLAGTDTQYF. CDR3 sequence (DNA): TGCGCCAGCAGCCAAGAATTCGGACTAGCGGGCACAGATACGCAGTATTTT.

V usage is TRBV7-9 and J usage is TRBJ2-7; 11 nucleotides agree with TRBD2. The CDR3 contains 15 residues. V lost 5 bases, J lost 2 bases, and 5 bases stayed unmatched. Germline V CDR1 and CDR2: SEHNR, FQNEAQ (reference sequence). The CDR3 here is CASSGRLAGPYEQYF. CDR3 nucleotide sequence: TGTGCCAGCAGCGGAAGACTAGCGGGGCCCTACGAGCAGTACTTC.

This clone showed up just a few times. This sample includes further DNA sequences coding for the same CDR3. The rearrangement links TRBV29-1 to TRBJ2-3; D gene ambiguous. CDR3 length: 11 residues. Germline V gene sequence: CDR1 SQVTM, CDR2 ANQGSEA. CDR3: CSGTSTDTQYF. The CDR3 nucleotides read TGCAGTGGTACTAGCACAGATACGCAGTATTTT.